A selection of T cell receptor beta chains follows, all from one sample in a study of cytomegalovirus exposure and HLA in healthy donors. Sequenced by immunoSEQ multiplex PCR; TCRdb stores in-frame clones only, minus some. Of some 150,000 clones detected, about 84% appear once; the ten largest clones hold 2% to 3%. Source material: PBMCs. All receptors come from a man aged 45-60 years in good health and CMV-seronegative. CDR3s include the opening cysteine and the closing phenylalanine or tryptophan. Each record gives: D gene, V gene, J gene, CDR3 length, CDR3 protein, CDR3 DNA. D genes are given only for firm matches.

.	TRBV30	TRBJ2-7	12	CAWTGSSYEQYF	TGTGCCTGGACGGGGAGCTCCTACGAGCAGTACTTC